This is a list of T cell receptor beta chains from one sample in a study of Ad26.COV2.S vaccination and SARS-CoV-2 variants. Data came from immunoSEQ multiplex PCR; TCRdb stores just in-frame clones and leaves some out. This repertoire shows hundreds of thousands of clones, roughly 85% found once; its top ten account for just under 7.5%. This specimen was peripheral blood, taken in a trial of Ad26.COV2.S vaccine versus placebo. The receptors shown here come from a person between 18 and 59 years old who received the Ad26.COV2.S COVID-19 vaccine or a placebo. The CDR3 runs from the conserved cysteine through the conserved F or W.

v_call	j_call	cdr3_aa
TRBV10-3	TRBJ1-5	CASRHGANQPQHF
TRBV19	TRBJ1-5	CASSRLYSFYGNQPQHF
TRBV6-5	TRBJ1-2	CASSFRDLNGYTF
TRBV6-5	TRBJ1-1	CASSSQPGVGEAFF
TRBV9	TRBJ2-3	CASSVFWGRSADTQYF
TRBV4-2	TRBJ1-1	CASSRPVQGALQEAFF
TRBV7-9	TRBJ1-1	CASSLYGGTEAFF
TRBV7-9	TRBJ1-1	CASSLRPDREDGEAFF
TRBV5-8	TRBJ2-5	CASSRTETQYF
TRBV9	TRBJ2-1	CASSSRGGSYNEQFF
TRBV11-2	TRBJ1-1	CASSFSETEAFF
TRBV29-1	TRBJ2-1	CSVEYGGINEQFF
TRBV2	TRBJ2-7	CASSLGLAREQYF
TRBV11-2	TRBJ1-6	CASSLQGRDNSPLHF
TRBV19	TRBJ1-5	CATSWDLNQPQHF
TRBV5-1	TRBJ2-7	CASSRASGSFYEQYF
TRBV6-5	TRBJ1-1	CASSYDRRSNTEAFF
TRBV6-5	TRBJ1-3	CASRLQGGSGNTIYF
TRBV5-4	TRBJ1-2	CASSHKTGTGGSYGYTF
TRBV7-3	TRBJ2-1	CASSLIADDNEQFF
TRBV6-5	TRBJ1-3	CASSPGRAGNTIYF
TRBV27	TRBJ1-5	CASSFHREQPQHF
TRBV5-5	TRBJ2-7	CASTLSTGGYYEQYF
TRBV5-1	TRBJ1-2	CASSLEGGDYGYTF
TRBV19	TRBJ1-5	CASSIMRGRQPQHF
TRBV5-1	TRBJ2-7	CASSPWTGSREQYF
TRBV29-1	TRBJ2-2	CSVKQDLTGELFF
TRBV5-1	TRBJ1-2	CASSRGQANYGYTF
TRBV4-1	TRBJ1-1	CASSQDGGMNTEAFF
TRBV7-9	TRBJ1-3	CASSFPGFSGNTIYF
TRBV19	TRBJ1-1	CASSTHPGLIYTEAFF
TRBV13	TRBJ2-7	CASSHGPYEQYF